This is a list of T cell receptor beta chains from one sample in a study of blood T cell repertoires in COVID-19. Libraries were prepared by immunoSEQ multiplex PCR; TCRdb keeps only in-frame clonotypes and omits some of them. The top ten hold around 3.2% of the sample, which has about 260,000 clones, 80% to 90% seen once. Sequencing was performed on PBMCs or T cells enriched from blood (not recorded which). These receptor sequences come from a woman in her forties who had been exposed to COVID-19. Each CDR3 is given with its conserved first and last residue. The order of the fields is D gene, J gene, V gene, CDR3 DNA, CDR3 protein. D genes are given only for firm matches.

>NA|TRBJ2-3|TRBV5-1
TGTGCCAGCAGCAGTACAGCAGGGGCATCAAATACGCAGTATTTT
CASSSTAGASNTQYF
>TRBD2|TRBJ2-2|TRBV3-1/TRBV3-2
TGTGCCAGCAGCCCCCGCCCCGGGACTAGCGGGGGTTCCGGGGAGCTGTTTTTT
CASSPRPGTSGGSGELFF
>NA|TRBJ2-3|TRBV2
TGTGCCAGCGGCCGAGGGATCCCTAACACAGATACGCAGTATTTT
CASGRGIPNTDTQYF
>NA|TRBJ1-1|TRBV19
TGTGCCAGTAGTCCCAGGGGATTCGGGAACACTGAAGCTTTCTTT
CASSPRGFGNTEAFF
>NA|TRBJ1-2|TRBV27
TGTGCCAGCAGTTTATATCAGGGGTACTATGGCTACACCTTC
CASSLYQGYYGYTF
>NA|TRBJ2-7|TRBV6-2/TRBV6-3
TGTGCCAGCAGTTACTCGATTGACAGCCAAGGCTACGAGCAGTACTTC
CASSYSIDSQGYEQYF
>TRBD2|TRBJ2-7|TRBV27
TGTGCCAGCAGTTTAAGTCAGGGAGGGAACGAGCAGTACTTC
CASSLSQGGNEQYF
>TRBD2|TRBJ2-1|TRBV4-3
TGCGCCAGCAGCCAAGAGGTTTGGGAGGGTGAGCAGTTCTTC
CASSQEVWEGEQFF
>NA|TRBJ2-1|TRBV5-4
TGTGCCAGCAGTGCGGACTCCCAAAATTACAATGAGCAGTTCTTC
CASSADSQNYNEQFF
>NA|TRBJ1-2|TRBV19
TGTGCCAGTAGTACTTACAAGCAGGCTAACTATGGCTACACCTTC
CASSTYKQANYGYTF
>NA|TRBJ2-4|TRBV28
TGTGCCAGCAGTTTATTAGGTCTAGACAAAAACATTCAGTACTTC
CASSLLGLDKNIQYF
>NA|TRBJ1-6|TRBV28
TGTGCCAGCAGTCGCGGGTTGTCTACCTATAATTCACCCCTCCACTTT
CASSRGLSTYNSPLHF
>TRBD2|TRBJ2-1|TRBV4-1
TGCGCCAGCAGCCAAGAGGGCCAGCGGGAGCGGTCCTACAATGAGCAGTTCTTC
CASSQEGQRERSYNEQFF
>TRBD1|TRBJ1-1|TRBV12-3/TRBV12-4
TGTGCCAGCAGAGGCTGGGACAGACTTGAAGCTTTCTTT
CASRGWDRLEAFF
>TRBD2|TRBJ2-5|TRBV5-4
TGTGCCAGCAGCCGCTCGGGACTAGCGGGTGAGACCCAGTACTTC
CASSRSGLAGETQYF